This TCR beta chain came from a study of identifying expanded T cells in peripheral blood. Healthy donors had no documented immune events, such as infections, while sampled. Whole-study results and caveats: Clone count variance between approximately two-week samples rose with total template count. Over around two and four weeks, about 15 and 19 clones changed, versus 1.2 between replicates.

Repertoires were generated with immunoSEQ multiplex PCR, while TCRdb's copy carries only in-frame clones and drops some. The data show roughly 100,000 clones, around 88% seen once. Looked up from germline, CDR1 is PRHDT and CDR2 is FYEKMQ (reference sequence). The CDR3 covers 14 residues. Between the trimmed V and J ends, which lost 1 base and 4 bases, there was a span of 10 bases. About this clone itself: Its antigen is unidentified.

The rearrangement links TRBV13 to TRBJ1-1; no clear D gene. The TCR was taken from a person between 18 and 75 years old in good health. The sample was blood. The CDR3 here is CASSLDGIGTEAFF. The CDR3 coding sequence is TGTGCCAGCAGCTTAGATGGTATCGGCACTGAAGCTTTCTTT.